These T cell receptor beta chains were read from a single sample in a study of T cells after yellow fever vaccination. Each CDR3 protein gets one entry after TCRdb re-called the 5' RACE reads with MiXCR. The sample includes more than 15,000 distinct CDR3 sequences, approximately 4.1% of them seen just once. The sample in question was PBMCs, either bulk or a sorted T-cell subset (CD4+, CD8+, memory, or dextramer-sorted; not recorded which), obtained 15 days after the yellow fever booster vaccination. The receptors derive from a young man who received the YFV17D yellow fever vaccine. CDR3s include the opening cysteine and the closing phenylalanine or tryptophan. The D gene is left open where the match is weak. Some rows mark clone size as missing; the rest say once, few, many or name a class of expanded clone.

- 15 TRBJ2-1 many TRBV5-1 CASSLDTSPYNEQFF TGCGCCAGCAGCTTGGATACTAGCCCATACAATGAGCAGTTCTTC
TRBD2 12 TRBJ2-1 many TRBV27 CASSSGLNEQFF TGTGCCAGCAGTTCGGGACTAAATGAGCAGTTCTTC
TRBD2 15 TRBJ2-1 many TRBV30 CAWSSSGRAYNEQFF TGTGCCTGGAGTTCTAGCGGGAGGGCCTACAATGAGCAGTTCTTC
- 15 TRBJ2-1 many TRBV7-2 CASSSQGRGLDEQFF TGTGCCAGCAGCTCACAGGGCAGGGGCCTCGATGAGCAGTTCTTC
TRBD1 15 TRBJ2-7 - TRBV7-9 CASSYGTESSYEQYF TGTGCCAGCAGCTACGGGACAGAGTCATCCTACGAGCAGTACTTC
- 15 TRBJ2-7 many TRBV5-1 CASSLGGAIRDEQYF TGCGCCAGCAGCTTGGGGGGAGCGATCCGGGACGAGCAGTACTTC
TRBD2 15 TRBJ2-1 many TRBV7-3 CASSYTSGSSNEQFF TGTGCCAGCAGCTACACTAGCGGGAGTTCCAATGAGCAGTTCTTC
TRBD2 14 TRBJ2-7 many TRBV12-3/TRBV12-4 CASSRAGGSYEQYF TGTGCCAGCAGCCGCGCGGGGGGATCCTACGAGCAGTACTTC
TRBD1 16 TRBJ1-5 many TRBV7-9 CASSLNGQGAGQPQHF TGTGCCAGCAGCTTGAACGGACAGGGGGCAGGACAGCCCCAGCATTTT
TRBD2 14 TRBJ2-5 many TRBV15 CATSRGTRGETQYF TGTGCCACCAGCAGAGGGACTAGAGGAGAGACCCAGTACTTC
TRBD2 13 TRBJ2-2 many TRBV11-3 CASSPGGSGELFF TGTGCCAGCAGCCCGGGGGGGTCGGGGGAGCTGTTTTTT
TRBD2 18 TRBJ2-2 many TRBV11-2 CASSLGRMGLAGTGELFF TGTGCCAGCAGCTTAGGCCGCATGGGACTAGCGGGAACCGGGGAGCTGTTTTTT
TRBD2 14 TRBJ2-7 medium-sized TRBV7-2 CASSFTSGAYEQYF TGTGCCAGCAGCTTCACTAGCGGGGCCTACGAGCAGTACTTC
TRBD2 17 TRBJ2-7 many TRBV12-3/TRBV12-4 CASSWTKEREISYEQYF TGTGCCAGCAGTTGGACGAAGGAGCGGGAGATCTCCTACGAGCAGTACTTC
- 14 TRBJ2-1 many TRBV6-5 CASRGWGDYNEQFF TGTGCCAGCAGAGGTTGGGGAGACTACAATGAGCAGTTCTTC
- 16 TRBJ2-2 many TRBV20-1 CSGLAAREWNTGELFF TGCAGTGGTCTTGCGGCGCGAGAATGGAACACCGGGGAGCTGTTTTTT
- 11 TRBJ2-5 medium-sized TRBV6-5 CASNNGETQYF TGTGCCAGCAACAACGGAGAGACCCAGTACTTC
- 14 TRBJ2-1 many TRBV10-3 CAISELSGVYEQFF TGTGCCATCAGTGAATTGTCAGGGGTTTATGAGCAGTTCTTC
TRBD2 16 TRBJ2-7 many TRBV12-3/TRBV12-4 CASSSSGTRPTLEQYF TGTGCCAGCAGTAGCTCCGGGACTAGACCTACATTAGAGCAGTACTTC
TRBD2 17 TRBJ2-5 many TRBV10-3 CAISESAGTSGQETQYF TGTGCCATCAGTGAGTCCGCCGGGACTAGCGGTCAAGAGACCCAGTACTTC
- 15 TRBJ1-5 many TRBV7-6 CASSAGRGGNQPQHF TGTGCCAGCAGCGCAGGGCGGGGAGGCAATCAGCCCCAGCATTTT
TRBD1 15 TRBJ1-1 many TRBV12-3/TRBV12-4 CASSLASDRHTEAFF TGTGCCAGCAGTTTAGCGTCGGACAGGCACACTGAAGCTTTCTTT
- 12 TRBJ2-7 many TRBV7-2 CASSLTPYEQYF TGTGCCAGCAGCTTAACCCCCTACGAGCAGTACTTC
- 12 TRBJ2-1 many TRBV5-1 CASSYGSDEQFF TGCGCCAGCAGCTATGGGAGCGATGAGCAGTTCTTC
- 13 TRBJ2-7 many TRBV15 CATSFSPAYEQYF TGTGCCACCAGCTTTTCCCCGGCCTACGAGCAGTACTTC
TRBD1 18 TRBJ2-2 many TRBV4-3 CASSLGVPGQGLSGELFF TGCGCCAGCAGCCTCGGCGTCCCGGGACAGGGTTTGTCCGGGGAGCTGTTTTTT
TRBD1 17 TRBJ2-2 medium-sized TRBV12-3/TRBV12-4 CASSQGTGAGGNRELFF TGTGCCAGCAGCCAGGGGACAGGGGCCGGAGGAAACCGGGAGCTGTTTTTT
TRBD2 17 TRBJ2-4 many TRBV5-5 CASSLYPPGRAGNIQYF TGTGCCAGCAGCTTGTATCCTCCAGGGAGGGCGGGAAACATTCAGTACTTC
- 16 TRBJ2-1 many TRBV4-1 CASSLAGGGTYNEQFF TGCGCCAGCAGCCTGGCCGGGGGTGGCACCTACAATGAGCAGTTCTTC
TRBD1 14 TRBJ2-7 many TRBV24-1 CATSEAGTGSEQYF TGTGCCACCAGTGAAGCCGGGACAGGGAGCGAGCAGTACTTC
- 14 TRBJ1-1 many TRBV6-5 CASTENRVSTEAFF TGTGCCAGCACCGAAAACAGGGTGAGCACTGAAGCTTTCTTT
- 14 TRBJ1-5 many TRBV18 CASSPGSSNQPQHF TGTGCCAGCTCACCAGGGTCTAGCAATCAGCCCCAGCATTTT
- 13 TRBJ2-7 - TRBV5-6 CASSPRLPYEQYF TGTGCCAGCAGCCCGAGGCTCCCCTACGAGCAGTACTTC
- 14 TRBJ1-5 many TRBV28 CASSFDGSNQPQHF TGTGCCAGCAGTTTTGACGGTAGCAATCAGCCCCAGCATTTT
- 12 TRBJ2-2 many TRBV10-2 CASSEQPGELFF TGCGCCAGCAGTGAGCAACCCGGGGAGCTGTTTTTT
- 16 TRBJ2-2 medium-sized TRBV30 CAWSVSLAANTGELFF TGTGCCTGGAGTGTCTCTTTGGCCGCGAACACCGGGGAGCTGTTTTTT
- 14 TRBJ2-5 many TRBV6-5 CASTSSASQETQYF TGTGCCAGCACCTCATCTGCGTCCCAAGAGACCCAGTACTTC
TRBD1 14 TRBJ1-1 many TRBV12-3/TRBV12-4 CASSFGQGNTEAFF TGTGCCAGCAGTTTCGGACAGGGTAACACTGAAGCTTTCTTT
TRBD2 16 TRBJ2-3 many TRBV18 CASSLGGSGRADTQYF TGTGCCAGCTCCCTCGGTGGTAGCGGGAGGGCCGATACGCAGTATTTT
TRBD1 13 TRBJ1-1 many TRBV6-1 CASRETGLSEAFF TGTGCCAGCAGGGAGACAGGGCTCTCTGAAGCTTTCTTT
- 12 TRBJ2-7 many TRBV12-3/TRBV12-4 CASSLGGDEQYF TGTGCCAGCAGTTTAGGAGGGGACGAGCAGTACTTC
- 16 TRBJ2-1 many TRBV20-1 CSAREPTGSRYNEQFF TGCAGTGCTAGAGAACCCACCGGGAGTCGGTACAATGAGCAGTTCTTC
- 16 TRBJ2-4 many TRBV24-1 CATSDSAGSLGNIQYF TGTGCCACCAGTGATTCCGCTGGAAGCCTGGGGAACATTCAGTACTTC
- 12 TRBJ2-5 many TRBV13 CASSAFQETQYF TGTGCCAGCAGCGCTTTCCAAGAGACCCAGTACTTC
- 16 TRBJ2-1 many TRBV12-5 CASGSLRTTRYNEQFF TGTGCTAGTGGTTCACTGAGGACCACTCGCTACAATGAGCAGTTCTTC
TRBD1 13 TRBJ2-7 many TRBV7-8 CASSLGPRGLKYF TGTGCCAGCAGCTTAGGCCCCAGGGGGCTAAAGTACTTC
- 13 TRBJ1-5 many TRBV30 CAWSRDPNQPQHF TGTGCCTGGAGTCGAGACCCCAATCAGCCCCAGCATTTT
- 13 TRBJ1-5 many TRBV9 CASSVDRNQPQHF TGTGCCAGCAGCGTGGACCGTAATCAGCCCCAGCATTTT
- 15 TRBJ2-1 medium-sized TRBV29-1 CSVPREASSYNEQFF TGCAGCGTCCCCAGAGAGGCCAGCTCCTACAATGAGCAGTTCTTC